This TCR beta chain was retrieved from a study of blood T cells in healthy people across ages. As for the study in general: About one barcoded beta molecule per two T cells was captured by template switching.

This clonotype was found a few times. A J-beta primer mix and a sample-barcoded 5' primer were used in a second PCR of roughly 6 to 12 cycles. TCRdb processed the 5' RACE reads anew with MiXCR; each CDR3 protein has one entry. The sample carries more than 750,000 distinct CDR3 sequences, 29% recorded once. These same records also appear under a second study, on T cells of mothers and their children. Per that paper: Material was donated by three healthy Caucasian mothers and their six children. Random nucleotides (2-4) and sample barcodes were added by the M1S primer used in the second PCR.

The sequence was collected from a woman between 35 and 50 years old in good health. The material sequenced was blood.

The CDR3 spells CASSVSGVVDEQYF. CDR3 in DNA: TGTGCCAGCAGTGTATCCGGGGTGGTGGACGAGCAGTACTTC. V and J are TRBV6-1 and TRBJ2-7; maybe TRBD2 (5 bases). CDR1 MNHNS and CDR2 SASEGT come from the germline V gene. This CDR3 has 14 amino acids. V lost 4 bases and J 5 bases, leaving 15 bases between the germline ends.